The sequence of this T cell receptor beta chain was determined in a study of shared clonotypes between healthy human individuals. With regard to this clone: Its specificity is not known.

Splitting the CD4+ cells yielded a CD45RA+ naive subset and a CD45RA-negative memory subset. Genomic DNA of every subset was divided equally among multiple immunoSEQ plates. Measured with immunoSEQ multiplex PCR; TCRdb has only the in-frame clones, and not every one. The sample has about 2.3 million clones; around 92% are singletons. Overall study findings and caveats: Naive subsets generally had larger estimated richness than memory subsets.

This TCR was sampled from a man aged 18 to 29 in good health. Some clones in this sample may be carry-over from other donors' samples. The sequencing input was naive CD4+ T cells from PBMCs. The subset is: CD45RA+ positively selected.

The CDR3 is CASRRTDSSEAFF. In DNA, the CDR3 is TGTGCCAGCAGGCGGACAGATTCTTCTGAAGCTTTCTTT. V is TRBV7-9 and J is TRBJ1-1; possible D gene TRBD1, 6 bases. Germline V lookup: CDR1 SEHNR, CDR2 FQNEAQ (reference sequence). This CDR3 spans 13 amino acids. V was pared by 6 bases and J by 6 bases, with 14 bases between.